One and the same sample provided the 15 T cell receptor beta chains below, sequenced in a study of regulatory T cells in long-lasting Graves disease. Time point noted: newly diagnosed GD, antithyroid drugs for less than 3 months. Construction of the TCR library relied on RNA isolated from PBMCs. Investigators prepared the TCR beta libraries by applying iRepertoire HTBI primers and Arm-PCR of CDR3 regions. Each CDR3 protein gets one entry after TCRdb re-called the multiplex PCR reads with MiXCR. The table records about 520,000 distinct CDR3 sequences, around 11% of them present only once. The sample also formed part of further work on T cells in Graves' hyperthyroidism and ophthalmopathy.

This sample comprised peripheral blood mononuclear cells (PBMCs), obtained at new diagnosis, from a patient treated with antithyroid drugs. The origin of the receptors is a woman in her twenties or thirties with Graves disease.

This clonotype was seen repeatedly, ten times or more. The chain is built from TRBV10-3 and TRBJ1-6; TRBD1 is a possible D gene (6 bases). V dropped 6 bases and J dropped 8 bases, with 11 bases sitting between them. CDR3 length equals 13 residues. Germline lookup yields CDR1 ENHRY and CDR2 SYGVKD. The CDR3 region is CAIRGGRDSPLHF. The DNA for the CDR3 is TGTGCCATCAGAGGGGGACGGGATTCACCCCTCCACTTT.

With regard to this clonotype: A read error may account for a junction end that differs from germline. The chain joins TRBV6-9 to TRBJ2-7; perhaps TRBD1 as D (5 bases). The CDR3 is 14 amino acids. Germline V gene sequence: CDR1 MNHGY, CDR2 SVAAGI. The CDR3 DNA sequence: TGTGCCGGCAGTTACTCGAATAGGGGAAACGAGCAGTACTTC. Amino acids: CAGSYSNRGNEQYF.

This clonotype occurred many times. The rearrangement uses TRBV2 and TRBJ2-1; 11 positions match TRBD2. J gave up 3 bases and V 2 bases, and 12 bases lay outside the gene matches. From germline, CDR1 is SNHLY and CDR2 FYNNEI. The CDR3 length is 19 residues. CDR3 nucleotide sequence: TGTGCCAGCAGTGAATGGGGGGCGGAAGGGACTAGCGGCTACAATGAGCAGTTCTTC. Protein: CASSEWGAEGTSGYNEQFF.

This clonotype was detected many times. CDR3 protein: CASSQVGTGQHYGYTF. The CDR3 DNA reads TGCGCCAGCAGCCAAGTAGGGACGGGACAGCACTATGGCTACACCTTC. This chain uses TRBV4-3 with TRBJ1-2; TRBD1 matches 7 bases. V dropped 1 base and J dropped 3; count of bases not matched to a gene: 8. CDR1 and CDR2 (germline): LGHNA, YSLEER. This CDR3 spans 16 amino acids.

This clonotype appeared a few times. The V gene is TRBV28, the J gene TRBJ2-7, with 7 bases matching TRBD1. The CDR3 is 16 residues long. V was clipped by 2 bases and J by 11 bases; unmatched bases: 18. CDR1 is MDHEN, CDR2 SYDVKM, per germline. Written as DNA, the CDR3 is TGTGCCAGCAGTTTAATCGGGACAGCCACGGTGGGTGGCAAGTACTTC. It codes for CASSLIGTATVGGKYF.

This clonotype has ten or more counts. The V gene is TRBV28, the J gene TRBJ2-1; possibly TRBD1 or TRBD2 for D (7 bases each). The V gene's germline CDR1 is MDHEN and CDR2 SYDVKM. Trimming pared 5 bases from V and 7 bases from J, leaving 18 bases between. This CDR3 contains 15 residues. The CDR3 loop reads CASSGLSGTVNEQFF. The CDR3 DNA follows: TGTGCCAGCAGTGGGCTAAGCGGGACAGTGAATGAGCAGTTCTTC.

In its sample, this clonotype was seen many times. The chain couples TRBV28 to TRBJ2-1; D remains unclear. V was pared by 3 bases and J by 10 bases, with 7 bases between. The CDR3 has 11 residues. Germline V CDR1 and CDR2: MDHEN, SYDVKM. The CDR3 reads CASSFRVEQFF. The CDR3 nucleotides read TGTGCCAGCAGTTTTCGGGTCGAGCAGTTCTTC.

This clonotype was found many times. This chain connects TRBV28 to TRBJ2-7, with TRBD1 matching 7 bases. After removal of 6 bases from V and 8 bases from J, the junction contained 16 bases not matched to a gene. The CDR3 is 15 amino acids. Looked up from germline, CDR1 is MDHEN and CDR2 is SYDVKM. In DNA form, the CDR3 reads TGTGCCAGCAGCTCCCTGAGGACAGGAGCTATGCAGCAGTACTTC. It encodes CASSSLRTGAMQQYF.

This clonotype was detected many times. V is TRBV30 and J is TRBJ2-7, with 14 bases fitting TRBD2. J gave up 3 bases and V 3 bases, and 7 bases lay outside the gene matches. Germline-derived CDR1 and CDR2 are GTSNPN and SVGIG (reference sequence). CDR3 length: 16 amino acids. The CDR3 sequence: CAWRKGLAGVIYEQYF. CDR3 nucleotides: TGTGCCTGGAGGAAGGGACTAGCGGGAGTTATCTACGAGCAGTACTTC.

This chain links TRBV6-1 with TRBJ1-2; D is undetermined. The V gene lost 6 bases and the J gene lost 0 bases, with 11 bases spanning the gap. CDR1 MNHNS and CDR2 SASEGT come from the germline V gene. The CDR3 has 14 residues. CDR3 loop: CASSSSGSNYGYTF. CDR3 nucleotide sequence: TGTGCCAGCAGCTCGTCTGGGTCTAACTATGGCTACACCTTC.

At least ten counts were recorded for this clonotype. The V and J genes are TRBV6-5 and TRBJ2-1, with 13 bases fitting TRBD2. In germline, CDR1 is MNHEY, CDR2 SVGAGI. The CDR3 spans 18 residues. V shed 3 bases, J shed 6 bases, and the junction held 11 bases outside the gene matches. The CDR3 DNA follows: TGTGCCAGCAGTTATCTTAGGACTAGCGGGAGTATTGTCAATGAGCAGTTCTTC. Translated, it gives CASSYLRTSGSIVNEQFF.

In its sample, this clonotype was seen many times. The chain couples TRBV30 to TRBJ2-1; 12 nucleotides agree with TRBD2. CDR1 GTSNPN and CDR2 SVGIG come from the germline V gene (reference sequence). With 0 bases clipped from V and 8 bases from J, the junction kept 8 bases outside the gene matches. CDR3 length: 16 residues. The CDR3 protein is CAWSVSSGRARDEQFF. CDR3 in DNA: TGTGCCTGGAGTGTATCTAGCGGGAGGGCTAGGGATGAGCAGTTCTTC.

V and J are TRBV2 and TRBJ2-2; D gene ambiguous. The CDR3 covers 15 residues. Trimming removed 3 bases from V and 0 bases from J, with 8 bases in between. CDR1 is SNHLY, CDR2 FYNNEI, per germline. The CDR3 is CASSDYAANTGELFF. The CDR3 DNA reads TGTGCCAGCAGTGATTATGCGGCGAACACCGGGGAGCTGTTTTTT. Full variable domain (missing parts from reference TRBV2 and TRBJ2-2): EPEVTQTPSHQVTQMGQEVILRCVPISNHLYFYWYRQILGQKVEFLVSFYNNEISEKSEIFDDQFSVERPDGSNFTLKIRSTKLEDSAMYFCASSDYAANTGELFFGEGSRLTVL.

In this sample, this clonotype turned up many times. The CDR3 loop is CASSQVGRGQETQYF. The DNA for the CDR3 is TGCGCCAGCAGCCAAGTGGGCAGGGGCCAAGAGACCCAGTACTTC. The chain joins TRBV4-1 to TRBJ2-5; a weak D match, TRBD1 (6 bases). The CDR3 is 15 residues long. Germline-derived CDR1 and CDR2 are MGHRA and YSYEKL. Trimming took off 1 base at V and 1 base at J, with 10 bases between the two ends.

This clonotype was detected many times. The chain is built from TRBV18 and TRBJ2-3; D may be TRBD1 (5 bases). Trimming removed 3 bases from V and 4 bases from J, with 11 bases in between. The CDR3 contains 14 residues. Germline V gene sequence: CDR1 KGHSH, CDR2 LQKENI. This CDR3 is CASSPKGNADTQYF. The CDR3 DNA reads TGTGCCAGCTCACCCAAGGGGAACGCAGATACGCAGTATTTT.